This TCR beta chain emerged from a study of T cells in Graves' hyperthyroidism and ophthalmopathy. Study-wide findings and caveats: Most thyroid clonotypes expanded above 0.001 appeared in blood too.

This clonotype was counted a few times. As yet, its antigen is unknown. V lost 0 bases and J lost 3, with 9 bases in between. The germline V gene encodes CDR1 SGHVS and CDR2 FNYEAQ. The CDR3 sequence is 15 residues long. Newly diagnosed hyperthyroidism patients aged 18 to 65 years had disease lasting under 2 months. RNA transcripts provided the source from which TCR beta CDR3 regions were amplified. Using the HTBI primer set, a first-round RT-PCR was run on the TCR CDR3. TCRdb analysed the multiplex PCR reads with MiXCR anew, one entry per CDR3 protein. The sample has roughly 98,000 distinct CDR3 sequences; around 37% are singletons.

The rearrangement joins TRBV7-6 to TRBJ1-5, with a possible D match to TRBD1 (5 bases). The sequenced sample was peripheral blood or thyroid tissue (not recorded which). The source is a woman under 40 with Graves' hyperthyroidism. The CDR3 sequence: CASSLAGGVNQPQHF. The CDR3 bases are TGTGCCAGCAGCTTAGCCGGGGGGGTCAATCAGCCCCAGCATTTT.